This TCR beta chain was profiled in a study of Graves' ophthalmopathy and Graves' hyperthyroidism. The wider study: Peripheral blood was collected at initial diagnosis, before any treatment.

RNA served as the template for amplifying TCR beta CDR3 regions. HTBI primers served in a first-round RT-PCR, which a second-round multiplex PCR followed. TCRdb re-analysed the multiplex PCR reads in MiXCR, keeping a single row per CDR3 protein. The table lists 620,000 or so distinct CDR3 sequences, about a fifth of them singletons. Other autoimmune diseases, uncontrolled infections, pregnancy and lactation each led to patient exclusion. Notes on the study in general: In separating ophthalmopathy from stable hyperthyroidism, a 13-signature model achieved 85% to 90% sensitivity and nearly 84% specificity.

This clonotype has a count of ten or more. The antigen is unknown. The origin of this receptor is a young woman with stable Graves' hyperthyroidism. Some clones in this sample may be carry-over from other donors' samples. Sequencing was carried out using peripheral blood.

CDR3 in amino acids: CAGSGSSSSYNSPLHF. DNA for the CDR3: TGTGCCGGCTCCGGGTCCTCGAGCTCCTATAATTCACCCCTCCACTTT. The chain combines TRBV7-9 with TRBJ1-6; D gene unclear. Trimming shortened V by 11 bases and J by 0 bases, and 17 bases separated the two germline ends. CDR1 and CDR2 (germline): SEHNR, FQNEAQ (reference sequence). CDR3 size: 16 residues.